Given below is one T cell receptor (beta chain) in context. A second 7 to 11 cycle PCR used barcoded and J-beta primers. TCRdb re-analysed the 5' RACE reads in MiXCR, keeping a single row per CDR3 protein. The sample lists approximately 790,000 distinct CDR3 sequences; 60% to 80% were seen once. The data stem from a study of blood T cells in healthy people across ages. Sequenced sample: blood. The sequence was obtained from a man younger than 45 in good health.

CDR3 amino acids: CASLGRFEQYF. In DNA, the CDR3 is TGTGCCAGCCTTGGGAGGTTCGAGCAGTACTTC. V gene TRBV6-2 or TRBV6-3 combines with J gene TRBJ2-4; D might be TRBD2 (6 bases). The J call is in doubt because the DNA end fits TRBJ2-7 better. Germline V gene sequence: CDR1 MNHEY, CDR2 SVGEGT. The CDR3 runs to 11 residues.